Listed below are T cell receptor beta chains from one sample, sequenced in a study of cytomegalovirus exposure and HLA in healthy donors. Assay: immunoSEQ multiplex PCR; the TCRdb copy retains only in-frame clones and omits some. In the table there are under 200,000 clones, roughly 73% of which are singletons. The sample taken for sequencing was PBMCs. These receptor sequences come from a woman aged 40-49 years in good health and CMV-seropositive. CDR3s include the opening cysteine and the closing phenylalanine or tryptophan. A D gene is named only where the DNA matches it firmly. Clone size is not always given. Where it is, it says once, few, many or a class for expanded clones.

- | few | TRBJ2-5 | TRBV6-1 | 15 | TGTGCCAGCAGTGAGACAGGGACTAGACAAGAGACCCAGTACTTC | CASSETGTRQETQYF
- | - | TRBJ2-2 | TRBV29-1 | 15 | TGCAGCGTTGGTTTACAAGGCGAGGTCACCGGGGAGCTGTTTTTT | CSVGLQGEVTGELFF
TRBD2 | few | TRBJ2-1 | TRBV27 | 16 | TGTGCCAGCAGTTTAATGGGCGGGAGCCGGATGAATGAGCAGTTCTTC | CASSLMGGSRMNEQFF
TRBD1 | - | TRBJ1-5 | TRBV18 | 15 | TGTGCCAGCTCCCGACGAGGGGGCGGCGATCAGCCCCAGCATTTT | CASSRRGGGDQPQHF
TRBD2 | - | TRBJ2-7 | TRBV7-9 | 15 | TGTGCCAGCAGCTCCGGGACTAGCGGACCCTACGAGCAGTACTTC | CASSSGTSGPYEQYF
- | - | TRBJ2-7 | TRBV7-9 | 13 | TGTGCCAGCAGCAAGGACTACTCCTACGAGCAGTACTTC | CASSKDYSYEQYF
- | once | TRBJ1-2 | TRBV6-5 | 13 | TGTGCCAGCAGAACTACAGGGAACTATGGCTACACCTTC | CASRTTGNYGYTF
- | - | TRBJ2-5 | TRBV25-1 | 17 | TGTGCCAGCAGTGAAACGAGGTCTGGGGGGTTCCAAGAGACCCAGTACTTC | CASSETRSGGFQETQYF
TRBD2 | - | TRBJ2-5 | TRBV7-9 | 16 | TGTGCCAGCAGCTCACAAACAGCTAGCGGGAGTAGGGAGCAGTACTTC | CASSSQTASGSREQYF
- | - | TRBJ2-7 | TRBV18 | 13 | TGTGCCAGCTCACCCAGGGCCGCCTACGAGCAGTACTTT | CASSPRAAYEQYF
- | - | TRBJ1-4 | TRBV28 | 15 | TGTGCCAGCAGTTTAGGAGCAGGGCTGGGGGAAAAACTGTTTTTT | CASSLGAGLGEKLFF
TRBD1 | - | TRBJ2-7 | TRBV29-1 | 14 | TGCAGCGTGACCGGGACAGGGACTTCCTACGAGCAGTACTTC | CSVTGTGTSYEQYF
TRBD2 | - | TRBJ2-7 | TRBV7-2 | 15 | TGTGCCAGCAGCCTAGGACTAGCGGGAGGCTACGAGCAGTACTTC | CASSLGLAGGYEQYF
- | - | TRBJ2-3 | TRBV5-4 | 17 | TGTGCCAGCAGCCCGGGAGCCACCACACCTAGCACAGATACGCAGTATTTT | CASSPGATTPSTDTQYF
TRBD1 | few | TRBJ1-5 | TRBV28 | 17 | TGTGCCAGCCGGGGAGGGACTGGGACAGGGAGCAATCAGCCCCAGCATTTT | CASRGGTGTGSNQPQHF
TRBD1 | - | TRBJ2-7 | TRBV13 | 14 | TGTGCCAGCAGCTCCGGACAGGGCCGCTACGAGCAGTACTTC | CASSSGQGRYEQYF
TRBD2 | - | TRBJ2-7 | TRBV6-5 | 16 | TGTGCCAGCAGTTACCAGTCTCGTCTAGCGGGAGGCGAGCAGTACTTC | CASSYQSRLAGGEQYF
TRBD2 | - | TRBJ2-5 | TRBV29-1 | 13 | TGCAGCGTGAGGCTAGCGGGGGACATCAAGCAGTACTTC | CSVRLAGDIKQYF
- | - | TRBJ1-1 | TRBV20-1 | 10 | TGCAGCCAGGGCGATTACGAAGCTTTCTTT | CSQGDYEAFF
TRBD2 | - | TRBJ2-5 | TRBV14 | 16 | TGTGCCAGCAGCCAAGATGTGCTAGCGGGAGTTGGGACCCAGTACTTC | CASSQDVLAGVGTQYF
- | - | TRBJ2-2 | TRBV10-3 | 16 | TGTGCCATCAGTGAGTCGAGGGACATTAACACCGGGGAGCTGTTTTTT | CAISESRDINTGELFF
TRBD1 | - | TRBJ2-7 | TRBV10-3 | 13 | TGTGCCACTAAACAGGGGGACCCCTACGAGCAGTACTTC | CATKQGDPYEQYF
TRBD2 | - | TRBJ2-1 | TRBV7-9 | 17 | TGTGCCAGCAGCTGGACTAGCACCCCTAAAGGCTACAATGAGCAGTTCTTC | CASSWTSTPKGYNEQFF
TRBD1 | - | TRBJ1-3 | TRBV7-9 | 15 | TGTGCCAGCAGCCCCCGGACAGGAACTGGAAACACCATATATTTT | CASSPRTGTGNTIYF
- | - | TRBJ2-1 | TRBV27 | 14 | TGTGCCAGCAGAACAGGGAGCTCCTACAATGAGCAGTTCTTC | CASRTGSSYNEQFF
- | - | TRBJ2-1 | TRBV19 | 14 | TGTGCCAGTAGTATAGTAAGAACAAACAATGAGCAGTTCTTC | CASSIVRTNNEQFF
TRBD1 | - | TRBJ1-4 | TRBV6-5 | 13 | TGTGCCAGCAGGGGGACAGGAGATGAAAAACTGTTTTTT | CASRGTGDEKLFF